This TCR beta chain comes out of a study of blood T cells in healthy people across ages. A second PCR of 7 to 11 cycles used a sample-barcoded 5' primer and a J-beta primer mix. Every molecule of cDNA carried a tag from a template-switch adaptor with 12 random nucleotides. The yield of each sample was at least 2.5 million CDR3-containing paired-end reads. TCRdb re-called the 5' RACE reads through MiXCR, storing one row per CDR3 protein. The sample lists approximately 800,000 distinct CDR3 sequences, more than 35% occurring once. The study, taken as a whole, reports: Calculation of diversity from one million T cells yielded estimates considered to be underestimates.

This CDR3 contains 16 residues. V dropped 1 base and J dropped 7; count of bases not matched to a gene: 7. Per germline, CDR1 SGHTA and CDR2 FQGNSA. Extraction of total RNA produced a minimum of 5 micrograms from each sample. A remark on this clonotype: Its specificity is not known.

Specimen: blood. The sequence was obtained from a man older than 75 in good health. V gene TRBV7-2 combines with J gene TRBJ2-1, with TRBD2 identical over 10 bases. The CDR3 spells CASSLEPAGGMNEQFF. The CDR3 DNA reads TGTGCCAGCAGCTTAGAGCCAGCGGGAGGGATGAATGAGCAGTTCTTC.